Below are 7 T cell receptor beta chains sequenced from a single sample in a study of cytomegalovirus exposure and HLA in healthy donors. The PCR was carried out with 60 Vbeta primers and 13 Jbeta primers. Here immunoSEQ multiplex PCR was the method, and the copy in TCRdb shows in-frame clones only, minus some. The profile covers some 170,000 clones, with approximately 72% appearing a single time and roughly 2.5% taken by the ten largest. The sequencing sample was made of PBMCs. Receptors were obtained from a human donor in good health.

The V call is TRBV6-6, the J call TRBJ2-5; the match to TRBD1 covers 9 bases. The germline CDR1 and CDR2 sequences are MNHNY and SVGAGI (reference sequence). V shed 2 bases, J shed 4 bases, and the junction held 2 bases outside the gene matches. CDR3 length: 14 amino acids. The CDR3 reads CASSYTGGRETQYF. In DNA, the CDR3 is TGTGCCAGCAGTTACACAGGGGGCAGAGAGACCCAGTACTTC.

This sequence joins TRBV27 and TRBJ2-1; 10 bases agree with TRBD2. The junction had 5 bases not matched to a gene; V was cut back by 5 bases and J by 7 bases. The CDR3 consists of 14 residues. From germline, CDR1 is MNHEY and CDR2 SMNVEV (reference sequence). CDR3 DNA sequence: TGTGCCAGCAGTGAAGCGGGGGGGCCAAATGAGCAGTTCTTC. This encodes CASSEAGGPNEQFF.

J is TRBJ1-2 and V is TRBV6-6; 7 bases agree with TRBD1. Germline V gives CDR1 MNHNY, CDR2 SVGAGI (reference sequence). The CDR3 loop spans 15 amino acids. The V and J ends lost 3 bases and 4 bases, in that order; junction bases with no gene match: 8. CDR3 sequence (DNA): TGTGCCAGCAGTTATGACAGGGTGGTCTTCTATGGCTACACCTTC. Its translation: CASSYDRVVFYGYTF.

This chain connects TRBV5-8 to TRBJ2-1; 10 bases map to TRBD2. Losses at the gene ends were 4 bases for V and 3 bases for J; bases not matched to a gene: 7. This CDR3 spans 16 amino acids. CDR1 and CDR2 (germline): SGHTS, YDEGEE. The CDR3 protein is CASSPAAGGDYNEQFF. In DNA, the CDR3 is TGTGCCAGCAGCCCGGCAGCGGGGGGGGACTACAATGAGCAGTTCTTC.

V and J are TRBV10-3 and TRBJ1-1; 7 bases align to TRBD1. Trimming cost V 2 bases and J 0 bases; bases outside gene matches: 3. The CDR3 extends over 15 amino acids. The germline V gene has CDR1 ENHRY and CDR2 SYGVKD. CDR3 sequence reads: CAISEPGQLNTEAFF. The CDR3 coding sequence is TGTGCCATCAGTGAGCCGGGACAGCTGAACACTGAAGCTTTCTTT.

The chain recombines TRBV7-2 with TRBJ1-1, with D unclear. V dropped 6 bases and J dropped 7 bases, with 12 bases sitting between them. CDR1 is SGHTA and CDR2 is FQGNSA in the germline V gene. This CDR3 region has 12 residues. CDR3 DNA: TGTGCCAGCAGATCTAAGCCGTTTGAAGCTTTCTTT. Translated, it gives CASRSKPFEAFF.

This clone was counted only a few times. The sample contains more than one DNA sequence encoding this CDR3. The chain employs TRBV6-4 and TRBJ2-3; TRBD1 is a possible D gene (6 bases). Germline V lookup: CDR1 MRHNA, CDR2 SNTAGT. Trimming left V 0 bases short and J 1 base short, with 8 bases between. This CDR3 is built from 15 residues. The CDR3 DNA reads TGTGCCAGCAGTGACTCCAGGGGCGGCACAGATACGCAGTATTTT. The encoded protein is CASSDSRGGTDTQYF.